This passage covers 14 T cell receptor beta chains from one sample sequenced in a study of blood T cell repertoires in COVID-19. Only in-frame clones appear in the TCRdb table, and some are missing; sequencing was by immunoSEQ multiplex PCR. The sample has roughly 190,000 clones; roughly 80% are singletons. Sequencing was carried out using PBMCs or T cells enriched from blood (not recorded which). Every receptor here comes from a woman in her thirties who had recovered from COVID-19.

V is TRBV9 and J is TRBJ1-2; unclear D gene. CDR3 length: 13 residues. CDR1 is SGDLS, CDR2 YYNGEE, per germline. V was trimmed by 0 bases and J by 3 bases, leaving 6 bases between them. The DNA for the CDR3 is TGTGCCAGCAGCGTAGATGGCCACTATGGCTACACCTTC. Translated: CASSVDGHYGYTF.

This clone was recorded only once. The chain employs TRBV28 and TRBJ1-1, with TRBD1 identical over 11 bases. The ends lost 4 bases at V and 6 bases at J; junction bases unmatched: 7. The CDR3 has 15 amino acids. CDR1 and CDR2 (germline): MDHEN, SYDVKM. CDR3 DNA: TGTGCCAGCAGTTCCCCCGGGACAGGGGGGGCTGAAGCTTTCTTT. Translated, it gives CASSSPGTGGAEAFF.

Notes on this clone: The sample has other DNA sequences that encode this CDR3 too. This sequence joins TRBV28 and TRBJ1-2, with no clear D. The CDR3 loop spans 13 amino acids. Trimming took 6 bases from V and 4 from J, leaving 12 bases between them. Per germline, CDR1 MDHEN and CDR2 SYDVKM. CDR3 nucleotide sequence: TGTGCCAGCAGCCCGGGATTTTCCTATGGCTACACCTTC. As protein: CASSPGFSYGYTF.

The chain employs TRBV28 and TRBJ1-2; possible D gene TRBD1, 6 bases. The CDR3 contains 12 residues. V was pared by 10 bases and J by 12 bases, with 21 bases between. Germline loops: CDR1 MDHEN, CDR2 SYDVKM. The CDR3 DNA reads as TGTGCCACCCTCCTGGGAGGGGGGTTGAACACCTTC. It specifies CATLLGGGLNTF.

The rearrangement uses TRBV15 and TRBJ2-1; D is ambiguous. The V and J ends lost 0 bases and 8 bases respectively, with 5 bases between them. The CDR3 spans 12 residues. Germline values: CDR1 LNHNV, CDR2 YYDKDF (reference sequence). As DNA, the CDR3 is TGTGCCACCAGCAGAGATGAGGATGAGCAGTTCTTC. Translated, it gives CATSRDEDEQFF. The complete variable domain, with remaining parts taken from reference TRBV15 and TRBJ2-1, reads DAMVIQNPRYQVTQFGKPVTLSCSQTLNHNVMYWYQQKSSQAPKLLFHYYDKDFNNEADTPDNFQSRRPNTSFCFLDIRSPGLGDTAMYLCATSRDEDEQFFGPGTRLTVL.

CDR3 loop: CASRSTGTGHNEQFF. The CDR3 DNA follows: TGCGCCAGCAGGTCCACCGGGACAGGGCACAATGAGCAGTTCTTC. The chain recombines TRBV4-1 with TRBJ2-1, with 9 bases aligning to TRBD1. The germline gives CDR1 MGHRA, CDR2 YSYEKL. The CDR3 runs to 15 residues. J was trimmed by 5 bases and V by 6 bases; bases with no gene match: 8.

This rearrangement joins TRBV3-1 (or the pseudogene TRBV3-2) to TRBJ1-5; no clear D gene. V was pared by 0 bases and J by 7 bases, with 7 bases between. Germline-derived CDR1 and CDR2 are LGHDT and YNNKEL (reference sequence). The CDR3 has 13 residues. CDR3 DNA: TGTGCCAGCAGCCAAGATTTGAGCCAGCCCCAGCATTTT. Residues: CASSQDLSQPQHF.

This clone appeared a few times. The CDR3 bases are TGTGCCAGCAGCCACGGGGAAAAACTGTTTTTT. Residues: CASSHGEKLFF. This chain connects TRBV3-1 (or the pseudogene TRBV3-2) to TRBJ1-4; D unresolved. CDR1 and CDR2 from the germline V gene are LGHDT and YNNKEL (reference sequence). Trimming pared 3 bases from V and 8 bases from J, leaving 4 bases between. The CDR3 totals 11 residues.

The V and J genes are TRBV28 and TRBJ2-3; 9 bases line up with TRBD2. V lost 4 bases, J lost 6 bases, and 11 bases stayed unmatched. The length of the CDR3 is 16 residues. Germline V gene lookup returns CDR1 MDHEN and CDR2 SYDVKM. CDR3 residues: CASSSRLAERVDTQYF. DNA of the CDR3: TGTGCCAGCAGTTCCCGACTAGCGGAGAGGGTCGATACGCAGTATTTT.

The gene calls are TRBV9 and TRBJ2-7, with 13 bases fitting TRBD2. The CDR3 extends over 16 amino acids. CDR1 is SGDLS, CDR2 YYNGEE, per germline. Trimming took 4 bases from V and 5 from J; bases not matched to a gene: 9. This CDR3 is CASSPRLAGGRNEQYF. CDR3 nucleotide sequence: TGTGCCAGCAGCCCAAGACTAGCGGGAGGCAGGAACGAGCAGTACTTC.

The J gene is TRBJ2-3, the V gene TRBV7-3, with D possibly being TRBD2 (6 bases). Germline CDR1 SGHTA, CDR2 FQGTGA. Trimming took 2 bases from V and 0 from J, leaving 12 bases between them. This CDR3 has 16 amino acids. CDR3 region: CASSLFRRGSTDTQYF. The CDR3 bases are TGTGCCAGCAGCTTATTCAGGCGGGGAAGCACAGATACGCAGTATTTT.

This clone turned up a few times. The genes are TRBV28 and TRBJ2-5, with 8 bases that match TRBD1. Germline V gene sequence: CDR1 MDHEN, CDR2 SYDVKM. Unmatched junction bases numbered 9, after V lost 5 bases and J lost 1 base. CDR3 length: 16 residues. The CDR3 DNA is TGTGCCAGCAGTGCACGGACAGGGCCGCTCCAAGAGACCCAGTACTTC. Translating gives CASSARTGPLQETQYF.

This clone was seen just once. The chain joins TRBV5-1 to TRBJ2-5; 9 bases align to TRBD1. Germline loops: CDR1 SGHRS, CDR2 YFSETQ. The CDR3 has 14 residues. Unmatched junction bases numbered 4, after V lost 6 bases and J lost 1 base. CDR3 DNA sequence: TGCGCCAGCAAGACAGGGGGGTCCCAAGAGACCCAGTACTTC. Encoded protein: CASKTGGSQETQYF.

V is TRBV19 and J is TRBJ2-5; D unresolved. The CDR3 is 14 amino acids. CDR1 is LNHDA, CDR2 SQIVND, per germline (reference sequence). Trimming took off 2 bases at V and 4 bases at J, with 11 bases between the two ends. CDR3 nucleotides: TGTGCCAGTAGTATACAACTAACGAGAGAGACCCAGTACTTC. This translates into CASSIQLTRETQYF.